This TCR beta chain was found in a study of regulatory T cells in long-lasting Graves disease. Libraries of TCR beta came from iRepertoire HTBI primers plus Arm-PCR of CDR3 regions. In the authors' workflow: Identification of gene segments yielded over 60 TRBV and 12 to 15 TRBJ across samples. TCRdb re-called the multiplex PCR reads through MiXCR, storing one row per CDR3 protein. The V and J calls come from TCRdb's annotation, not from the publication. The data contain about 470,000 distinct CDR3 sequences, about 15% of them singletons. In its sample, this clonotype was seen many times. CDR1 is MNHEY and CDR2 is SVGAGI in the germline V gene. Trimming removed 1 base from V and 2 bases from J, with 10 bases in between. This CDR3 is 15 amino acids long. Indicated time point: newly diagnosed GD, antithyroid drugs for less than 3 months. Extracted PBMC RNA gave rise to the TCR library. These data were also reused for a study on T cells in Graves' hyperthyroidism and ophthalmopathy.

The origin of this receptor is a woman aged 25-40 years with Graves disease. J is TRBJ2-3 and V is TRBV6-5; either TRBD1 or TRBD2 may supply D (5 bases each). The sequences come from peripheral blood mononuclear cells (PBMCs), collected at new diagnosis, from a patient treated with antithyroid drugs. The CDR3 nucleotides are TGTGCCAGCAGTTACTGGCGAGGGGACACAGATACGCAGTATTTT. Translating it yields CASSYWRGDTDTQYF.